This T cell receptor (beta chain) was retrieved from a study of follicular helper T cells after annual influenza vaccination. Background on the study: After each seasonal flu vaccination, blood came on days 0, 7 and 28. Some donors were sampled over the 2013-2014, 2014-2015 and 2015-2016 vaccinations.

Time point indicated: 2015-2016 season, pre-vaccination. V trimming: 5 bases; J trimming: 7 bases; junction bases outside the gene matches: 10. The CDR3 totals 16 residues. The germline V gene encodes CDR1 SSHAT and CDR2 FNYEAQ (reference sequence). On this clone: What it binds is not known.

Study conclusions and caveats: Each annual vaccination recalled recurring oligoclonal ICOS+CD38+ cTfh clonotypes.

The repertoire was sequenced with immunoSEQ multiplex PCR; TCRdb's copy has only in-frame clones and lacks some. The table has under 15,000 clones, about four fifths seen once. This sample comprised CXCR5- memory CD4+ T cells sorted from blood, obtained on the day of influenza vaccination. The TCR comes from an adult who received the influenza vaccine. The chain uses TRBV7-7 and TRBJ1-6, with 8 positions matching TRBD1. CDR3 bases: TGTGCCAGCAGCGCACCGACAGGGGAGAGAAATTCACCCCTCCACTTT. Translating gives CASSAPTGERNSPLHF.